Sequencing of this T cell receptor (beta chain) was carried out in a study of response to subunit inactivated influenza vaccine. Findings and caveats of the study: The authors put forward the suggestion that each seasonal influenza vaccination may bring in only a limited number of new T cells.

The CDR3 totals 14 residues. The germline V gene has CDR1 GTSNPN and CDR2 SVGIG (reference sequence). The germline V and J ends were trimmed by 8 bases and 4 bases, with 21 bases remaining between them. Of note for this clonotype: The antigen remains unidentified.

TCRdb re-analysed the RT-PCR reads in MiXCR, keeping a single row per CDR3 protein. The profile shows hundreds of thousands of distinct CDR3 sequences, roughly 12% of them singletons. This chain connects TRBV30 to TRBJ2-7; TRBD2 is a possible D gene (5 bases). The sequencing here drew on PBMCs from blood, taken on the day of vaccination. The source is a man in his fifties who received an inactivated influenza vaccine. This CDR3 is CAPFVWASGYEQYF. The DNA for the CDR3 is TGTGCCCCATTTGTTTGGGCTTCGGGATACGAGCAGTACTTC. Complete variable domain (other parts from reference TRBV30 and TRBJ2-7): SQTIHQWPATLVQPVGSPLSLECTVEGTSNPNLYWYRQAAGRGLQLLFYSVGIGQISSEVPQNLSASRPQDRQFILSSKKLLLSDSGFYLCAPFVWASGYEQYFGPGTRLTVT.